This T cell receptor beta chain originates from a study of cytomegalovirus exposure and HLA in healthy donors. Every donor was a healthy person donating bone marrow. Trimming shortened V by 0 bases and J by 4 bases, and 13 bases separated the two germline ends. CDR1 SGDLS and CDR2 YYNGEE come from the germline V gene. The CDR3 is made up of 15 amino acids. Primers for the PCR totalled 60 Vbeta and 13 Jbeta. TCRdb keeps only in-frame clones here, not all; method: immunoSEQ multiplex PCR. The sample contains 200,000 to 300,000 clones, roughly 80% of which appear only once. The receptor's source is a woman aged 40 to 50 in good health and CMV-seropositive. The J gene is TRBJ1-1, the V gene TRBV9; maybe TRBD1 (6 bases). Sequenced input: PBMCs. The CDR3 sequence: CASSVVQGLGTEAFF. CDR3 DNA sequence: TGTGCCAGCAGCGTAGTCCAGGGGCTGGGCACTGAAGCTTTCTTT.